A selection of T cell receptor beta chains follows, all from one sample in a study of blood T cells in healthy people across ages. TCRdb re-analysed the 5' RACE reads in MiXCR, keeping a single row per CDR3 protein. In the table there are about 650,000 distinct CDR3 sequences, about 50% of which are singletons. The sequenced sample consisted of blood. Every receptor here comes from a woman aged 80 or over in good health. CDR3s include the opening cysteine and the closing phenylalanine or tryptophan. The order of the fields is J gene, V gene, CDR3 protein.

J gene: TRBJ1-1
V gene: TRBV12-3/TRBV12-4
CDR3 protein: CASSRGGGRMNTEAFF

J gene: TRBJ2-2
V gene: TRBV6-2/TRBV6-3
CDR3 protein: CASRRSGGLNTGELFF

J gene: TRBJ2-3
V gene: TRBV5-1
CDR3 protein: CASSVLGQGGADTQYF

J gene: TRBJ2-1
V gene: TRBV7-9
CDR3 protein: CASSLGGFQSDEQFF

J gene: TRBJ2-2
V gene: TRBV12-3/TRBV12-4
CDR3 protein: CASLGERGTGELFF

J gene: TRBJ1-4
V gene: TRBV7-3
CDR3 protein: CASSLVQAVDEKLFF

J gene: TRBJ1-5
V gene: TRBV7-8
CDR3 protein: CASSFAEGSSQPQHF

J gene: TRBJ1-4
V gene: TRBV6-5
CDR3 protein: CASSGQGAMNEKLFF

J gene: TRBJ1-1
V gene: TRBV12-3/TRBV12-4
CDR3 protein: CASGGRLQGAKTEAFF

J gene: TRBJ2-1
V gene: TRBV5-1
CDR3 protein: CASGGVDGEQFF

J gene: TRBJ2-1
V gene: TRBV11-2
CDR3 protein: CASSLVGLEQFF

J gene: TRBJ2-6
V gene: TRBV6-1
CDR3 protein: CASSGGVGSGANVLTF

J gene: TRBJ2-3
V gene: TRBV25-1
CDR3 protein: CASSPGQTTYTSQYF

J gene: TRBJ2-3
V gene: TRBV9
CDR3 protein: CASSVVGSIDTQYF

J gene: TRBJ2-3
V gene: TRBV4-3
CDR3 protein: CASSQEPQTSGGTSSTDTQYF

J gene: TRBJ2-2
V gene: TRBV6-5
CDR3 protein: CASQQVVHGELFF

J gene: TRBJ1-1
V gene: TRBV4-1
CDR3 protein: CASSQVGIPVNTEAFF

J gene: TRBJ1-1
V gene: TRBV5-1
CDR3 protein: CASRTGHHPGNTEAFF

J gene: TRBJ1-4
V gene: TRBV3-1
CDR3 protein: CASSQGTGGSNEKLFF

J gene: TRBJ2-2
V gene: TRBV4-1
CDR3 protein: CASRRGTSMNTGELFF

J gene: TRBJ2-7
V gene: TRBV27
CDR3 protein: CASSTQTYEQYF

J gene: TRBJ2-1
V gene: TRBV6-2/TRBV6-3
CDR3 protein: CASSYGRGEYNEQFF

J gene: TRBJ2-1
V gene: TRBV11-3
CDR3 protein: CASSQGGVLFNEQFF

J gene: TRBJ2-7
V gene: TRBV5-1
CDR3 protein: CASQANTGSDEQYF

J gene: TRBJ2-3
V gene: TRBV20-1
CDR3 protein: CSASSIDKVDDTQYF

J gene: TRBJ2-5
V gene: TRBV3-1
CDR3 protein: CASSQGLFQETQYF

J gene: TRBJ2-5
V gene: TRBV28
CDR3 protein: CASSLEVAGTQETQYF

J gene: TRBJ2-2
V gene: TRBV7-2
CDR3 protein: CASRGLATIPGELFF

J gene: TRBJ2-5
V gene: TRBV7-8
CDR3 protein: CVSSLTGSETQYF

J gene: TRBJ1-5
V gene: TRBV21-1
CDR3 protein: CASRDGGNENQPQHF

J gene: TRBJ1-6
V gene: TRBV20-1
CDR3 protein: CSPPTAGNSPLHF

J gene: TRBJ2-7
V gene: TRBV7-2
CDR3 protein: CASSLKDRQYF

J gene: TRBJ1-2
V gene: TRBV3-1
CDR3 protein: CASSQRRTYGYTF

J gene: TRBJ2-3
V gene: TRBV28
CDR3 protein: CASSSQGTLSTNTQYF

J gene: TRBJ2-3
V gene: TRBV7-9
CDR3 protein: CASRKRGGGTSTDTQYF

J gene: TRBJ2-3
V gene: TRBV27
CDR3 protein: CASSTWGTDTQYF

J gene: TRBJ1-5
V gene: TRBV20-1
CDR3 protein: CSARDRQGMEPQHF

J gene: TRBJ2-3
V gene: TRBV29-1
CDR3 protein: CSGSSSTDTQYF

J gene: TRBJ2-1
V gene: TRBV15
CDR3 protein: CATSRNARGSSDEQFF

J gene: TRBJ2-5
V gene: TRBV21-1
CDR3 protein: CARPQGGLAEETQYF

J gene: TRBJ2-4
V gene: TRBV21-1
CDR3 protein: CASRNPRKAKNIQYF

J gene: TRBJ1-1
V gene: TRBV5-1
CDR3 protein: CASSLVPGGTEAFF

J gene: TRBJ2-7
V gene: TRBV19
CDR3 protein: CATKRGPYEQYF

J gene: TRBJ2-1
V gene: TRBV20-1
CDR3 protein: CSATNPLAGGQGHNEQFF

J gene: TRBJ2-5
V gene: TRBV2
CDR3 protein: CASSIGVAETQYF